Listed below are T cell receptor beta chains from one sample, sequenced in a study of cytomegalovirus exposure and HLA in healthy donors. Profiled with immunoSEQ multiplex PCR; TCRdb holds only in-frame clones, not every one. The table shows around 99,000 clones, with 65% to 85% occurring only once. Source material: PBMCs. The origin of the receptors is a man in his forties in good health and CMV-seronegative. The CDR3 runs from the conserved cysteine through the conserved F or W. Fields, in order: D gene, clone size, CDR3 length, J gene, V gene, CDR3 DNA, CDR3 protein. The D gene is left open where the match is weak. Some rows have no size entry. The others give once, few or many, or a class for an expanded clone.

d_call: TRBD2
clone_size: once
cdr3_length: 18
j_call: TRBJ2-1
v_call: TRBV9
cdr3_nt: TGTGCCAGCAGCGCCTCCGCGCTAGCGGGGGATAGGTACAATGAGCAGTTCTTC
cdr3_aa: CASSASALAGDRYNEQFF

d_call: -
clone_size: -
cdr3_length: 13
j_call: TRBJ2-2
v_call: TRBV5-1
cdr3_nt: TGCGCCAGCAGCTTACAGGGAACCGGGGAGCTGTTTTTT
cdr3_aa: CASSLQGTGELFF

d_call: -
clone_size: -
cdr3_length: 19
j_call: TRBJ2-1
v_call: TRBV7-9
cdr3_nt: TGTGCCAGCAGCTTAGGACCAGGGGGGCGGGGTAGCTCCTACAATGAGCAGTTCTTC
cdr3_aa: CASSLGPGGRGSSYNEQFF

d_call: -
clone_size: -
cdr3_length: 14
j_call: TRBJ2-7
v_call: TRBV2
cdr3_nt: TGTGCCAGCAGTGGAGGACAAAGCTCCTACGAGCAGTACTTC
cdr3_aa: CASSGGQSSYEQYF

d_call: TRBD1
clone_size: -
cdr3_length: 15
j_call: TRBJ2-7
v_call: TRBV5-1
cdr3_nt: TGCGCCAGCAGTGCCGCCGGGACAGGGGGTTACGAGCAGTACTTC
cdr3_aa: CASSAAGTGGYEQYF

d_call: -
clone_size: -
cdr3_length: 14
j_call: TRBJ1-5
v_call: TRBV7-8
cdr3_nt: TGTGCCAGCAGCTCCAGGAGGGCAAATCAGCCCCAGCATTTT
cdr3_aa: CASSSRRANQPQHF

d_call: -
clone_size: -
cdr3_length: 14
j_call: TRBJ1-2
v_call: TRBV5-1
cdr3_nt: TGCGCCAGCAGCATCGACAGAGCTAACTATGGCTACACCTTC
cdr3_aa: CASSIDRANYGYTF

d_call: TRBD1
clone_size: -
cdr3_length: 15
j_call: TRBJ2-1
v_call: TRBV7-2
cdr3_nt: TGTGCCAGCAGCTTTAGAAGCAGGGGGAAAAATGAGCAGTTCTTC
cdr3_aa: CASSFRSRGKNEQFF

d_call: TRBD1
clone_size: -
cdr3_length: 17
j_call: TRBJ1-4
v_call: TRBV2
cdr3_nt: TGTGCCAGCAGTTCTCAGGGGGCGCATTCGCCCACGGAAAAACTGTTTTTT
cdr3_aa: CASSSQGAHSPTEKLFF

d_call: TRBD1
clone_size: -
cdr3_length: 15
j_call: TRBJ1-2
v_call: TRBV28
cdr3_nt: TGTGCCACAGTATTGGGTCAGGGGGCGAGTTATGGCTACACCTTC
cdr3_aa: CATVLGQGASYGYTF

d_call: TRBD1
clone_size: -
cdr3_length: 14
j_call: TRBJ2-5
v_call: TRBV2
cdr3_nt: TGTGCCAGCAGTCGGGACAGGCCAACGGAGACCCAGTACTTC
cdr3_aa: CASSRDRPTETQYF

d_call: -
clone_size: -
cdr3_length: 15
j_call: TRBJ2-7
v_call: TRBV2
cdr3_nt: TGTGCCAGCACCTCCACGACAGTGGGTTCCTACGAGCAGTACTTC
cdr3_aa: CASTSTTVGSYEQYF

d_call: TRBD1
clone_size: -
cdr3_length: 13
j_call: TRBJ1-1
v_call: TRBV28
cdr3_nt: TGTGCCAGCGTCCCCAGGGGGCGCACTGAAGCTTTCTTT
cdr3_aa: CASVPRGRTEAFF

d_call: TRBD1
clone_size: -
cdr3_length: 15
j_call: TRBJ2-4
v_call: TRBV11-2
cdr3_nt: TGTGCCAGCAGCTTAGCCCCCGGGACAGGGGGCTTTCAGTACTTC
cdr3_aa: CASSLAPGTGGFQYF

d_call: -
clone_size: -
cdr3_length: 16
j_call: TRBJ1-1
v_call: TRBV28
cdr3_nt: TGTGCCAGCAGCCCCCACACCGCGACAGCAAACACTGAAGCTTTCTTT
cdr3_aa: CASSPHTATANTEAFF

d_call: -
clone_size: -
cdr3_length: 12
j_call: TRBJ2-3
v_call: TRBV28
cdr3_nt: TGTGCCAGCACGACAAGGACAGATACGCAGTATTTT
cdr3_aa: CASTTRTDTQYF

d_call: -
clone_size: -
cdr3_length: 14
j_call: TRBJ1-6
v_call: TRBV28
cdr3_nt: TGTGCCAGCGGGCTAGGACAGTATAATTCACCCCTCCACTTT
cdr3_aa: CASGLGQYNSPLHF